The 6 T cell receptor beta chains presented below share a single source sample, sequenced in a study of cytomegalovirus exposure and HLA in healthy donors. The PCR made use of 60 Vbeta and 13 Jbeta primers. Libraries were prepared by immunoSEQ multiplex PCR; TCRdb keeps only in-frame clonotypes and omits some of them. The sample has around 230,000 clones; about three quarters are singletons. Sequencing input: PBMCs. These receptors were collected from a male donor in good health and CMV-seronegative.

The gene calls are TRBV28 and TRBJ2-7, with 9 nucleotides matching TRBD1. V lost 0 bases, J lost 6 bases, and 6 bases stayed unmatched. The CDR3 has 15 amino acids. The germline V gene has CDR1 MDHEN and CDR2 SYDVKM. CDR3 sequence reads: CASSLWGQGRVEQYF. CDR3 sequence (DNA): TGTGCCAGCAGTTTATGGGGACAGGGTCGGGTCGAGCAGTACTTC.

The CDR3 reads CASNLGQGANTEAFF. In nucleotides, the CDR3 is TGCGCCAGCAACCTGGGACAGGGGGCGAACACTGAAGCTTTCTTT. This chain joins TRBV4-1 and TRBJ1-1; 12 nucleotides agree with TRBD1. The V segment lost 7 bases and the J segment 1 base; nucleotides outside the gene matches: 4. CDR1 is MGHRA, CDR2 YSYEKL, per germline. The CDR3 loop spans 15 amino acids.

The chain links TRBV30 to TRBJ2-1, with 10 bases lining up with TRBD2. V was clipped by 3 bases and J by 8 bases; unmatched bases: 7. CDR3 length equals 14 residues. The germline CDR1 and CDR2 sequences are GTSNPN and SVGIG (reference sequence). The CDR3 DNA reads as TGTGCCTGGAGGACGAGCGGGGGGGCGGATGAGCAGTTCTTC. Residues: CAWRTSGGADEQFF. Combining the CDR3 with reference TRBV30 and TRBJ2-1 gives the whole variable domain SQTIHQWPATLVQPVGSPLSLECTVEGTSNPNLYWYRQAAGRGLQLLFYSVGIGQISSEVPQNLSASRPQDRQFILSSKKLLLSDSGFYLCAWRTSGGADEQFFGPGTRLTVL.

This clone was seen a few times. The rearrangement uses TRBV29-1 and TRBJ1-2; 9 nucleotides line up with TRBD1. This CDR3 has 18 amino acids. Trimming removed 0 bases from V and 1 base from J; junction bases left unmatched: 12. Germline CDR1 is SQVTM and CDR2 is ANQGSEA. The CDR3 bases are TGCAGCGTTGAAGAGTGGCGAGTCACGGGACAGGGTAACTATGGCTACACCTTC. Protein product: CSVEEWRVTGQGNYGYTF. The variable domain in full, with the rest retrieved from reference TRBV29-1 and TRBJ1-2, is SAVISQKPSRDICQRGTSLTIQCQVDSQVTMMFWYRQQPGQSLTLIATANQGSEATYESGFVIDKFPISRPNLTFSTLTVSNMSPEDSSIYLCSVEEWRVTGQGNYGYTFGSGTRLTVV.

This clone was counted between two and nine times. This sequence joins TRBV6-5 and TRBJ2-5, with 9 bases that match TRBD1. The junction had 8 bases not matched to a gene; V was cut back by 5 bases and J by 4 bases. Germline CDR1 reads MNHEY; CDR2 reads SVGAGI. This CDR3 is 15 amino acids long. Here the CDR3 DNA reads TGTGCCAGCAGTATGCAGACAGGGGGAGGAGAGACCCAGTACTTC. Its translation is CASSMQTGGGETQYF.

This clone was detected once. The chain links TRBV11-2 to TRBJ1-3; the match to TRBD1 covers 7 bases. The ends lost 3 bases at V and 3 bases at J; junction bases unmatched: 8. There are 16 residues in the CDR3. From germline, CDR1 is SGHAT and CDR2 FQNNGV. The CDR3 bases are TGTGCCAGCAGCTTGCAGGAGGGGGCGCGTGGAAACACCATATATTTT. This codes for CASSLQEGARGNTIYF.